This TCR beta chain derives from a study of blood T cells in healthy people across ages. Points from the study as a whole: In older individuals, TCR beta diversity per million T cells was lower, falling roughly linearly with age.

Details on this clonotype: What it binds is not known.

Every donor provided roughly 10 milliliters of peripheral blood. Per sample, at least 6 micrograms of total RNA were extracted. It was with a sample-barcoded 5' primer and a J-beta primer mix that a second PCR of about 6 to 12 cycles was run. Each CDR3 protein is one row after TCRdb ran MiXCR on the 5' RACE reads. The sample contains more than 750,000 distinct CDR3 sequences, 25% to 35% of which appear only once. CDR1 is DFQATT and CDR2 is SNEGSKA in the germline V gene (reference sequence). The CDR3 is made up of 9 amino acids. Trimming pared 4 bases from V and 11 bases from J, leaving 8 bases between. These data also formed part of another study, on T cells of mothers and their children. This second study says: The authors used all extracted RNA for cDNA synthesis, at approximately 1.5 ug per 15 ul.

Sequencing input: blood. The TCR sequence derives from a woman in her thirties or forties in good health. The chain is built from TRBV20-1 and TRBJ2-5; D gene uncertain. CDR3 in amino acids: CSATAQQYF. CDR3 nucleotide sequence: TGCAGTGCTACCGCTCAGCAGTACTTC.